The clone carrying this T cell receptor beta chain has ten or more counts. This sample is drawn from a study of spatial heterogeneity in lung cancer. Overall study context: Sequencing consistently turned up more beta-chain sequences than alpha-chain sequences.

The CDR3 loop spans 12 amino acids. From germline, CDR1 is SGHAT and CDR2 FQNNGV. The V end lost 5 bases, the J end lost 6 bases, and 9 bases lay between the germline ends. TCRdb re-called the 5' RACE reads with MiXCR, one entry per CDR3 protein. The table shows around 87,000 distinct CDR3 sequences, with around 12% occurring only once. Time point reported: sample taken at primary tumor resection. Donation came from approximately 69 patients with untreated early-stage non-small cell lung cancer. This sequence joins TRBV11-2 and TRBJ2-3; D may be TRBD2 (5 bases). The source was PBMCs, collected at surgery. The receptor was derived from a male donor with early-stage non-small cell lung cancer. In DNA, the CDR3 is TGTGCCAGCAGCGTAACGGGGGATACGCAGTATTTT. Its translation: CASSVTGDTQYF.